This T cell receptor beta chain came from a study of T cell repertoires in cytomegalovirus infection. Whole-study context: Through public TCR beta signatures, both CMV infection and matching HLA type were indicated.

This clonotype was picked up a small number of times. Its antigen is unknown. TCRdb analysed the reads with MiXCR anew, one entry per CDR3 protein. The sample consists of around 900,000 distinct CDR3 sequences, 30% to 40% of them appearing once. CDR1 and CDR2 from the germline V gene are SGHAT and FQNNGV. The CDR3 totals 14 residues. Trimming removed 5 bases from V and 2 bases from J; junction bases left unmatched: 5. Study findings and constraints: CMV-specific TCR beta clonotypes restricted by HLA-C were the ones dominating the ex vivo response. The cumulative frequency of public TCR beta families identified carriers of CMV plus the relevant HLA.

The rearrangement joins TRBV11-2 to TRBJ2-7, with 8 bases identical to TRBD1. Sequencing was performed on cultured CD8+ T cells from PBMCs, taken from culture after CMV antigen stimulation. This receptor was taken from a human donor in good health (CMV status not recorded). Some clones in this sample may be carry-over from other donors' samples. The CDR3 coding sequence is TGTGCCAGCAGCCTGGGACAGGATGCCTACGAGCAGTACGTC. The encoded protein is CASSLGQDAYEQYV.